The clone carrying this T cell receptor beta chain was seen many times. Its antigen remains unknown. Using its own MiXCR run on the 5' RACE reads, TCRdb lists one record per CDR3 protein. Among more than 95,000 distinct CDR3 sequences, about 7% were seen once, and the ten largest hold around 2.6%. This entry is derived from a study of T cells after yellow fever vaccination. Notes on the study in general: The study re-detected most primary-vaccination clones after the booster (96% CD4, roughly 91% CD8). Abundant clonotypes from the bulk population could contaminate FACS-sorted repertoires. A minor fraction of clonotypes spanned both CD4 and CD8 compartments. Peaking faster, on day 5 versus 15, the secondary response was nonetheless weaker.

This specimen was CD4+ T cells sorted from PBMCs, taken 35 to 50 days after the first yellow fever vaccination. The sequence was collected from a man aged 18 to 30 who received the YFV17D yellow fever vaccine.

CDR3 in amino acids: CATSEGQGRDGYTF. CDR3 in DNA: TGTGCCACCAGTGAGGGACAGGGACGAGATGGCTACACCTTC. The chain recombines TRBV24-1 with TRBJ1-2; 9 positions match TRBD1. This CDR3 comprises 14 residues. Germline lookup yields CDR1 KGHDR and CDR2 SFDVKD. V lost 4 bases and J lost 6; bases outside the gene matches: 5.